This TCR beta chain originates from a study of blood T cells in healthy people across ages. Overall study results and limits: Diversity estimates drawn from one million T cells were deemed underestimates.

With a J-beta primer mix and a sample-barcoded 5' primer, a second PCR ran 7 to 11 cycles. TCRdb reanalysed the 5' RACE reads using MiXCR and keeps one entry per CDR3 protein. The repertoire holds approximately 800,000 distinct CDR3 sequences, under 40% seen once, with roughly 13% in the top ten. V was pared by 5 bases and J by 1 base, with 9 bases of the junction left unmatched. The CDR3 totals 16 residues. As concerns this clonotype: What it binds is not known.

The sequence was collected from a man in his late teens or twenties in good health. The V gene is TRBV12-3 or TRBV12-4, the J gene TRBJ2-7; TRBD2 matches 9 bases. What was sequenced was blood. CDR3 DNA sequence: TGTGCCAGCAGTCCCCGGGGTAGCGGGGGTTCCTACGAGCAGTACTTC. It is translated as CASSPRGSGGSYEQYF.